This T cell receptor beta chain was obtained from a study of blood T cell repertoires in COVID-19. As for the study in general: The United States, Italy and Spain supplied acute and convalescent COVID-19 samples. T cells, B-cell-depleted T cells, or PBMCs provided the cDNA or gDNA that served as material.

Germline-derived CDR1 and CDR2 are LNHDA and SQIVND (reference sequence). V was shortened by 9 bases and J by 7 bases, with 10 bases between the two germline ends. This CDR3 comprises 11 residues. In the original processing: Quantification of nucleated cells was approximated via reference gene primer amplification. Clones were read by immunoSEQ multiplex PCR, and TCRdb kept only the in-frame ones, dropping some. The V and J calls and clone size were taken over from that table, and D and trimming were inferred from the DNA. The profile shows tens of thousands of clones, around 91% of them singletons. The sequence derives from a man between 45 and 60 years old with acute or convalescent COVID-19. The chain joins TRBV19 to TRBJ2-1, with D perhaps matching TRBD1 (5 bases). Sequences were obtained from peripheral blood. This CDR3 is CASQGINEQFF. As DNA, the CDR3 is TGTGCCAGCCAGGGTATTAATGAGCAGTTCTTC.